Listed below are T cell receptor beta chains from one sample, sequenced in a study of blood T cell repertoires in COVID-19. The data were produced by immunoSEQ multiplex PCR, yet TCRdb's version contains in-frame clones alone and is incomplete. Of tens of thousands of clones in the sample, 60% to 85% were seen once. Sequenced sample: peripheral blood. The source of these receptors is a human donor in a cohort sampled during active COVID-19. The CDR3 runs from the conserved cysteine through the conserved F or W. Each record gives: V gene, J gene, clone size, D gene, CDR3 protein, CDR3 DNA. A D gene is named only where the DNA matches it firmly. For some rows the clone size is stated as once, few or many, or as a class when expanded; others skip it.

>TRBV30|TRBJ1-6|-|TRBD1
CAWSVLGQGGNSPLHF
TGTGCCTGGAGTGTACTGGGACAGGGAGGAAATTCACCCCTCCACTTT
>TRBV4-3|TRBJ1-1|-|TRBD1
CASSQPGQGFTEAFF
TGCGCCAGCAGCCAACCGGGACAGGGCTTCACTGAAGCTTTCTTT
>TRBV28|TRBJ2-3|-|-
CASSLLQGSPDTQYF
TGTGCCAGCAGTTTATTACAGGGATCGCCAGATACGCAGTATTTT
>TRBV7-2|TRBJ1-2|once|-
CASSQTGVYGYTF
TGTGCCAGCAGCCAGACCGGGGTCTATGGCTACACCTTC
>TRBV27|TRBJ2-7|-|TRBD2
CASRGTGLAGGIYEQYF
TGTGCCAGCAGGGGAACGGGACTAGCGGGGGGAATCTACGAGCAGTACTTC
>TRBV11-2|TRBJ2-2|-|-
CASSSPSAGGELFF
TGTGCCAGCAGCTCCCCTAGCGCGGGCGGGGAGCTGTTTTTT
>TRBV28|TRBJ1-4|-|-
CASSLTPVGGREKLFF
TGTGCCAGCAGTTTAACGCCTGTCGGGGGGCGAGAAAAACTGTTTTTT
>TRBV28|TRBJ1-5|-|-
CASSGGRRDQPQHF
TGTGCCAGCAGCGGGGGGCGCAGGGATCAGCCCCAGCATTTT
>TRBV6-5|TRBJ2-5|-|TRBD2
CASTAGGPGTQYF
TGTGCCAGCACGGCGGGGGGGCCGGGGACCCAGTACTTC
>TRBV5-1|TRBJ2-5|-|-
CASRPDSQETQYF
TGCGCCAGCAGACCTGACAGCCAAGAGACCCAGTACTTC
>TRBV7-9|TRBJ2-5|-|TRBD1
CASSPLQGVSETQYF
TGTGCCAGCAGTCCCCTACAGGGGGTCTCAGAGACCCAGTACTTC
>TRBV9|TRBJ2-1|few|-
CATATGPTDEQFF
TGTGCCACGGCGACAGGACCCACGGATGAGCAGTTCTTC
>TRBV11-2|TRBJ2-7|-|TRBD1
CASTKGTGTLSEQYF
TGTGCCAGCACCAAAGGGACAGGGACGTTGAGCGAGCAGTACTTC
>TRBV19|TRBJ1-5|-|-
CASEGGGGNNQPQHF
TGTGCCAGTGAGGGAGGGGGGGGAAACAATCAGCCCCAGCATTTT
>TRBV7-2|TRBJ1-5|-|TRBD1
CASSLNAGGQPQHF
TGTGCCAGCAGCTTAAATGCAGGGGGACAGCCCCAGCATTTT
>TRBV19|TRBJ2-2|-|TRBD1
CASTTGGRTGELFF
TGTGCCAGTACAACAGGGGGGAGGACCGGGGAGCTGTTTTTT
>TRBV9|TRBJ2-3|-|-
CASSVGDLGTDTQYF
TGTGCCAGCAGCGTAGGAGATCTCGGGACAGATACGCAGTATTTT
>TRBV5-6|TRBJ1-2|-|-
CASSFSAPGKHTF
TGTGCCAGCAGCTTCTCCGCGCCAGGGAAGCACACCTTC
>TRBV28|TRBJ1-2|once|-
CASTPRRAGYTF
TGTGCCAGCACCCCTAGGCGGGCGGGCTACACCTTC
>TRBV2|TRBJ1-4|-|-
CASSERRMSGNEKLFF
TGTGCCAGCAGTGAACGGAGGATGAGTGGTAATGAAAAACTGTTTTTT
>TRBV6-2/TRBV6-3|TRBJ2-3|few|-
CASSYRAEGGDTQYF
TGTGCCAGCAGTTACCGGGCAGAAGGAGGGGATACGCAGTATTTT
>TRBV27|TRBJ1-2|-|TRBD1
CASSSGQGINYGYTF
TGTGCCAGCAGTTCAGGACAGGGGATAAACTATGGCTACACCTTC
>TRBV6-5|TRBJ1-1|-|TRBD1
CASSSTYRGSTEAFF
TGTGCCAGCAGTTCAACCTACAGGGGTAGCACTGAAGCTTTCTTT
>TRBV7-9|TRBJ2-7|-|TRBD1
CASGRTGGTYEQYF
TGTGCCAGCGGAAGGACAGGGGGGACCTACGAGCAGTACTTC
>TRBV5-1|TRBJ2-7|-|-
CASSKDGGGAGYEQYF
TGCGCCAGCAGCAAGGACGGCGGGGGCGCCGGGTACGAGCAGTACTTC
>TRBV18|TRBJ2-3|-|TRBD2
CASSPPTSEGTDTQYF
TGTGCCAGCTCACCACCGACTAGCGAGGGGACAGATACGCAGTATTTT
>TRBV10-3|TRBJ1-5|-|-
CAISEGGGLQPQHF
TGTGCCATCAGTGAAGGGGGGGGGCTTCAGCCCCAGCATTTT